This T cell receptor beta chain comes out of a study of sequential checkpoint blockade in melanoma. Study-wide context: Patients were randomized 1:1 to nivolumab-then-ipilimumab or ipilimumab-then-nivolumab first-line.

The sample's treatment: randomized to nivolumab then ipilimumab (arm A) or the reverse (arm B). Patients had received no earlier DNA-damaging chemotherapy. A few counts support this clone. Repertoires were generated with immunoSEQ multiplex PCR, while TCRdb's copy carries only in-frame clones and drops some. Of just over 15,000 clones detected, more than 65% appear once; the ten largest clones hold roughly 31%. This CDR3 comprises 16 residues. Germline values: CDR1 MNHEY, CDR2 SMNVEV (reference sequence). The V end lost 9 bases, the J end lost 1 base, and 19 bases lay between the germline ends. This chain joins TRBV27 and TRBJ2-1; D is possibly TRBD2 (6 bases). This sequence was found in a human donor with melanoma. Sequencing was performed on CD8+ T cells sorted from blood (inferred from file names), taken from a patient given nivolumab and ipilimumab in sequence. The CDR3 sequence is CASTGQTSRSYNEQFF. DNA of the CDR3: TGTGCCAGTACGGGGCAAACTAGCCGTTCCTACAATGAGCAGTTCTTC.